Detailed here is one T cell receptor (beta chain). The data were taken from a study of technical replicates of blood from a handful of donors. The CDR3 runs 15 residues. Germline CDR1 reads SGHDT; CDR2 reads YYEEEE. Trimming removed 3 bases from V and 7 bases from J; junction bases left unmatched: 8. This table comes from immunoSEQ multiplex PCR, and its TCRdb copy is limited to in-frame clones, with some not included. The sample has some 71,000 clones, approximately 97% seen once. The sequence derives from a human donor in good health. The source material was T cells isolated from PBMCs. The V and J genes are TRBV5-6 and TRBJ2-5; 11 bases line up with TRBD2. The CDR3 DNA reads TGTGCCAGCAGCTGGGCTAGCGGGGGGATAGGGACCCAGTACTTC. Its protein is CASSWASGGIGTQYF.